Below are 3 T cell receptor beta chains sequenced from a single sample in a study of CD8 T cells in ankylosing spondylitis. Whole-study findings and limits: Under 10 highly homologous variants formed a TCR beta motif that appeared characteristic of ankylosing spondylitis blood.

MiXCR, applied by TCRdb to the 5' RACE reads, yields one record per CDR3 protein. The table lists roughly 670,000 distinct CDR3 sequences, 15% to 20% of them singletons. The antigens of these receptors remain unknown. The sample taken for sequencing was blood, either unsorted or a sorted T cell fraction (not recorded which). These receptors originate from a male donor with ankylosing spondylitis.

This chain links TRBV20-1 with TRBJ2-1, with 8 positions matching TRBD2. The junction had 14 bases not matched to a gene; V was cut back by 3 bases and J by 10 bases. CDR1 is DFQATT and CDR2 is SNEGSKA in the germline V gene (reference sequence). The CDR3 is made up of 15 amino acids. This chain's CDR3 is CSARLPGLGFGEQFF. The CDR3 nucleotides are TGCAGTGCTAGGCTACCGGGACTAGGCTTTGGGGAGCAGTTCTTC.

This sequence joins TRBV11-2 and TRBJ2-1, with 8 bases lining up with TRBD2. The CDR3 contains 15 residues. With 6 bases clipped from V and 5 bases from J, the junction kept 9 bases outside the gene matches. The germline V gene has CDR1 SGHAT and CDR2 FQNNGV. The CDR3 DNA reads as TGTGCCAGCAGTTTTACTAGCGGACCCAACAATGAGCAGTTCTTC. Its translation is CASSFTSGPNNEQFF. Supplemented by reference TRBV11-2 and TRBJ2-1, the full variable domain reads EAGVAQSPRYKIIEKRQSVAFWCNPISGHATLYWYQQILGQGPKLLIQFQNNGVVDDSQLPKDRFSAERLKGVDSTLKIQPAKLEDSAVYLCASSFTSGPNNEQFFGPGTRLTVL.

This chain links TRBV6-5 with TRBJ1-2; TRBD1 is a possible D gene (5 bases). The length of the CDR3 is 14 residues. V was pared by 0 bases and J by 5 bases, with 10 bases between. Germline loops: CDR1 MNHEY, CDR2 SVGAGI. CDR3 in amino acids: CASSYSRRTYGYTF. The CDR3, as DNA: TGTGCCAGCAGTTACTCGAGGCGGACATATGGCTACACCTTC.